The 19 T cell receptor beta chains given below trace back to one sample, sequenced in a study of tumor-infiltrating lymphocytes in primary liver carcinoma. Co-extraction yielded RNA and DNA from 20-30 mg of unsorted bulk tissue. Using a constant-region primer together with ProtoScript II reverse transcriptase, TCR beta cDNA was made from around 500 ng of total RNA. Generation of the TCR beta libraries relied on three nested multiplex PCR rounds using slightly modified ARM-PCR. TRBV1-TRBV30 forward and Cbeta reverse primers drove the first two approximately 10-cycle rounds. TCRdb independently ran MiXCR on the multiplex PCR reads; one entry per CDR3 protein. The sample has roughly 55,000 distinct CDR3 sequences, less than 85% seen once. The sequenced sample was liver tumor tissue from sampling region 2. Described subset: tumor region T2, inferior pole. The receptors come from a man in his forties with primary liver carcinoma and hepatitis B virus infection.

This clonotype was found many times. The DNA of the CDR3 is TGTGCCAGCACCCCTTATCTTAGCGGAGGCTACAATGAGCAGTTCTTC. As protein: CASTPYLSGGYNEQFF. The J gene is TRBJ2-1, the V gene TRBV6-1; weak D call: TRBD2 (6 bases). Per the germline V gene, CDR1 is MNHNS and CDR2 is SASEGT. The CDR3 totals 16 residues. V shed 7 bases and J shed 3 bases, with 19 bases lying between them.

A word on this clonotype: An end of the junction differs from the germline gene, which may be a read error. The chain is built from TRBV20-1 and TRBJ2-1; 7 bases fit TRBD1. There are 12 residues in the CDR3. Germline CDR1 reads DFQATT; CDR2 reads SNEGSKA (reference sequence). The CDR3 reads CSARGQNNEQFF. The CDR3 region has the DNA TGTAGTGCTAGGGGACAGAATAATGAGCAGTTCTTC.

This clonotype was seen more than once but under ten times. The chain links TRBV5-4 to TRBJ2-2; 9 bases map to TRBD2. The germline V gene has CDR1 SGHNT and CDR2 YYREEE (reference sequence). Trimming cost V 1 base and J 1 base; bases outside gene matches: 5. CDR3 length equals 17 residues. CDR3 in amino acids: CASSLRLAGKNTGELFF. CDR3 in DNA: TGTGCCAGCAGCTTGCGGCTAGCGGGAAAGAACACCGGGGAGCTGTTTTTT.

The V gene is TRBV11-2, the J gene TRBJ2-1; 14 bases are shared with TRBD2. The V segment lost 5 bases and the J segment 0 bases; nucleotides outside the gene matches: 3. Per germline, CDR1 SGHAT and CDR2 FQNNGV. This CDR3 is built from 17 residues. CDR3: CASSKGTSGSSYNEQFF. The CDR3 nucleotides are TGTGCCAGCAGCAAAGGGACTAGCGGGAGCTCCTACAATGAGCAGTTCTTC.

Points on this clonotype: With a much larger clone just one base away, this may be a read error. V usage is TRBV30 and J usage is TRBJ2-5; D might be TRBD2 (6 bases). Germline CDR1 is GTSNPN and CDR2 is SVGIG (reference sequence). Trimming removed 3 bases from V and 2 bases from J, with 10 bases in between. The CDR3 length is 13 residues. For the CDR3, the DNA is TGTGCCTGGAGCACGCTAGCGCAAGAGACCCAGTACTTC. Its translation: CAWSTLAQETQYF.

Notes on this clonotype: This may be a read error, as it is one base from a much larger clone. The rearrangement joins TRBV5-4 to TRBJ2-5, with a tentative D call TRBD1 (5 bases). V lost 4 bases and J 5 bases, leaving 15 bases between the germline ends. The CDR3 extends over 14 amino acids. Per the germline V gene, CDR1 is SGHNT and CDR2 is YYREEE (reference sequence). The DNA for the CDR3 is TGTGCCAGCAGCCCAGCACAGGTGTGGGAGACCCAGTACTTC. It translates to CASSPAQVWETQYF.

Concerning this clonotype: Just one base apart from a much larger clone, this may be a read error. The CDR3 here is CASSVAGKGQETQYF. CDR3 sequence (DNA): TGTGCCAGCAGTGTTGCGGGAAAGGGGCAAGAGACCCAGTACTTC. This chain joins TRBV25-1 and TRBJ2-5, with D tentatively TRBD2 (6 bases). Germline V gene data show CDR1 as MGHDK and CDR2 as SYGVNS. This CDR3 region has 15 residues. Trimming left V 4 bases short and J 2 bases short, with 14 bases between.

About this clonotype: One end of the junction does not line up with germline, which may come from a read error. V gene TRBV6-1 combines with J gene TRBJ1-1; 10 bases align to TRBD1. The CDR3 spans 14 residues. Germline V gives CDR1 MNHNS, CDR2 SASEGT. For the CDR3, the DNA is TGTGCCAATCGAAGACAGGGGGCTGTGACTGGAGCTTTCTTT. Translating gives CANRRQGAVTGAFF.

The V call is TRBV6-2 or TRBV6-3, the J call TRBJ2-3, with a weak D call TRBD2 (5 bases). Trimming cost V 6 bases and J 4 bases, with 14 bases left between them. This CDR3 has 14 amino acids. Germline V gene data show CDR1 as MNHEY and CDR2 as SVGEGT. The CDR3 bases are TGTGCCAGCAGCTCCAAGTGGGAGTCAGATACGCAGTATTTT. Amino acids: CASSSKWESDTQYF.

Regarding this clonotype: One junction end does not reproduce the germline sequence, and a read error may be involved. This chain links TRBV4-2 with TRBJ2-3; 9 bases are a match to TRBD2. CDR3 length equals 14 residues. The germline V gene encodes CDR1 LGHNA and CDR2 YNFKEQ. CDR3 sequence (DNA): TGTGCCGGCAGCCAAGAGACTAGCGGAGATACACAGTATTTT. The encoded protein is CAGSQETSGDTQYF.

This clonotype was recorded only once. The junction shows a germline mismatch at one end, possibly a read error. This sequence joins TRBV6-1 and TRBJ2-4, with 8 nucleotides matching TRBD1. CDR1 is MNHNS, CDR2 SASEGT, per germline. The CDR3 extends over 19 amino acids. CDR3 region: CTSSEEGRGTGLAKNIQYF. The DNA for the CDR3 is TGTACCAGCAGTGAAGAGGGGCGAGGGACAGGATTAGCCAAAAACATTCAGTACTTC.

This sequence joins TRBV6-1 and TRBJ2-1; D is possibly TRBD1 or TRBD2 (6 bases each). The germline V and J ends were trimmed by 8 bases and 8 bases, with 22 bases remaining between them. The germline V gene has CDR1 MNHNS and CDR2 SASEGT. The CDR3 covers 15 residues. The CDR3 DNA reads TGTGCCAGCGGATCCGGGACAACATCTAGCGATGAGCAGTTCTTC. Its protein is CASGSGTTSSDEQFF.

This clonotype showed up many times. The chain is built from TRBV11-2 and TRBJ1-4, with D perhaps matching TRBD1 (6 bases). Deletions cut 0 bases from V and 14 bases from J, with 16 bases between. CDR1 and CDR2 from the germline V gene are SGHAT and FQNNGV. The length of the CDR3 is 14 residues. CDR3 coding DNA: TGTGCCAGCAGCTTAGATCTTGGGGGGCTCAGGCTGTTTTTT. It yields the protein CASSLDLGGLRLFF.

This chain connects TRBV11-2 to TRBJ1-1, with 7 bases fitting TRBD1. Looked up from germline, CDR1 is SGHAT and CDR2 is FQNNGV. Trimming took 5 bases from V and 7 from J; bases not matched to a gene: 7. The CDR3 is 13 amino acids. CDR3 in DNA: TGTGCCAGCAGCCCCGGGACAGCCTATGAAGCTTTCTTT. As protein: CASSPGTAYEAFF.

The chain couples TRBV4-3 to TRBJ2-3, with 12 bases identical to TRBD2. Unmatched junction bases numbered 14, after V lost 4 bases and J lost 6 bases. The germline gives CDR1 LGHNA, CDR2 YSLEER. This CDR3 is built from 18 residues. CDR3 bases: TGCGCCAGCAGCCCCCTCCCCGTTACTAGCGGGAGGCAGGATACGCAGTATTTT. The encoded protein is CASSPLPVTSGRQDTQYF.

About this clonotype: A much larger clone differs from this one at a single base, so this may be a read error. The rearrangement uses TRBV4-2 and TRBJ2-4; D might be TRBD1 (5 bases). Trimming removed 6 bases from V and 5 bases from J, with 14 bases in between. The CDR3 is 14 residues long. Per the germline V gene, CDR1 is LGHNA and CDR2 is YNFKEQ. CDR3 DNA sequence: TGTGCCAGCAGTTGGCAGGGAAGGGAAAACATTCAGTACTTC. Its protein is CASSWQGRENIQYF.

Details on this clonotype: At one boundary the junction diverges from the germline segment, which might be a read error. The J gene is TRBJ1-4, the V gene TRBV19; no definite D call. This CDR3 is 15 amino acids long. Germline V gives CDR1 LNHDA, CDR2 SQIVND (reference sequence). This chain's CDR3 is CASSSPSGGREKLFF. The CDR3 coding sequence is TGTGCCAGTAGTTCTCCATCGGGCGGACGGGAAAAACTATTTTTT.

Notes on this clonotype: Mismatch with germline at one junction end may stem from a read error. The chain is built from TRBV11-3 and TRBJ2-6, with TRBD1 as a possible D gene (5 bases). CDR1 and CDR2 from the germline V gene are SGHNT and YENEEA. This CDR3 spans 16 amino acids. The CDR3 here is CSNSSTAQSGANVLAF. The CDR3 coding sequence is TGTTCCAACAGCTCGACAGCACAGTCTGGGGCCAACGTCCTGGCTTTC.

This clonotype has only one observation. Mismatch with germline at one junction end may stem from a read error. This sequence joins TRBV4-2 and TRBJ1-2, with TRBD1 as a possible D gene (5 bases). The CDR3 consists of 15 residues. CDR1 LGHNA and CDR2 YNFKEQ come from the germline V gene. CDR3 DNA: TGTGCCAGCAGCCGATCGGGGACCGGGGTCTATGGATACACCTTC. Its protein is CASSRSGTGVYGYTF.